This entry features one T cell receptor beta chain sequence. This record comes from a study of T cell responses to AZD1222 COVID-19 vaccine. Trimming pared 0 bases from V and 2 bases from J, leaving 3 bases between. Germline CDR1 reads SGHKS; CDR2 reads YYEKEE (reference sequence). CDR3 length equals 12 residues. Here immunoSEQ multiplex PCR was the method, and the copy in TCRdb shows in-frame clones only, minus some. Of 40,000 or so clones in the sample, approximately 80% are singletons; the top ten hold about 20%. The chain joins TRBV5-5 to TRBJ2-7; no reliable D call. The sequenced sample was peripheral blood, obtained 28 days after the second AZD1222 dose. The receptor comes from an adult who received the AZD1222 COVID-19 vaccine. Here the CDR3 reads CASSLEPYEQYF. Here the CDR3 DNA reads TGTGCCAGCAGCTTGGAACCCTACGAGCAGTACTTC.